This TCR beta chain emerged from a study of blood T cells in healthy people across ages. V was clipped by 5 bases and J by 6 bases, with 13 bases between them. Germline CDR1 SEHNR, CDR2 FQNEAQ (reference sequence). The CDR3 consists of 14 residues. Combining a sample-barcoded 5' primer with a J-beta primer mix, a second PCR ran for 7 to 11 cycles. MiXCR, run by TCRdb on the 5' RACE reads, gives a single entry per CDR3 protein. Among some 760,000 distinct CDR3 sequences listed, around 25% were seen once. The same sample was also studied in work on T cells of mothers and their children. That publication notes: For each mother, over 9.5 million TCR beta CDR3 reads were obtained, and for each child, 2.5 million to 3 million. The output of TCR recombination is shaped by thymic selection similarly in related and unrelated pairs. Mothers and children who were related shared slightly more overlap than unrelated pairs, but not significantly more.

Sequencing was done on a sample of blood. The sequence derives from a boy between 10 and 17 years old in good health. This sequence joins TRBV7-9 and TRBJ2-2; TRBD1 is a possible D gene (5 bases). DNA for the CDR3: TGTGCCAGCAGCCAAATTACAGGTCCCGGGGAGCTGTTTTTT. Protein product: CASSQITGPGELFF.